The 13 T cell receptor beta chains below come from one sample, sequenced in a study of cytomegalovirus exposure and HLA in healthy donors. The PCR employed 60 Vbeta primers together with 13 Jbeta primers. Using immunoSEQ multiplex PCR, the repertoire was profiled, and TCRdb retains in-frame clones only, with some absent. The data contain 100,000 to 150,000 clones, approximately 78% of them seen just once; the ten biggest clones take up 1.1%. Sequences were obtained from PBMCs. The receptor set was obtained from a woman aged 25-40 years in good health and CMV-seronegative.

This clone was found once. The genes are TRBV5-1 and TRBJ2-1; 8 nucleotides agree with TRBD1. The junction had 10 bases not matched to a gene; V was cut back by 2 bases and J by 3 bases. This CDR3 spans 17 amino acids. Germline V gives CDR1 SGHRS, CDR2 YFSETQ. The CDR3 sequence: CASSLQGQGAGYNEQFF. The CDR3 coding sequence is TGCGCCAGCAGCTTACAAGGCCAGGGGGCTGGCTACAATGAGCAGTTCTTC.

This clone was detected a few times. This chain connects TRBV5-1 to TRBJ2-2; 9 bases fit TRBD2. The junction had 3 bases not matched to a gene; V was cut back by 1 base and J by 2 bases. This CDR3 is 16 amino acids long. Germline V gene sequence: CDR1 SGHRS, CDR2 YFSETQ. CDR3 DNA sequence: TGCGCCAGCAGCTTGTTAGCGGGGGTTAACACCGGGGAGCTGTTTTTT. This encodes CASSLLAGVNTGELFF.

By share, this clone counts as medium-sized. The rearrangement uses TRBV29-1 and TRBJ1-1; D possibly corresponds to TRBD1 (5 bases). V was cut by 4 bases and J by 4 bases, with 16 bases left in between. The CDR3 has 14 amino acids. Germline CDR1 SQVTM, CDR2 ANQGSEA. The CDR3 bases are TGCAGCGTTGGGGTGGGGGGGATGGGCACTGAAGCTTTCTTT. Protein product: CSVGVGGMGTEAFF.

The rearrangement links TRBV7-9 to TRBJ2-1; 8 bases are shared with TRBD2. J gave up 7 bases and V 6 bases, and 11 bases lay outside the gene matches. Germline CDR1 reads SEHNR; CDR2 reads FQNEAQ (reference sequence). CDR3 size: 15 residues. The CDR3 loop reads CASRIVQRGINEQFF. The DNA for the CDR3 is TGTGCCAGCAGGATAGTCCAGCGGGGGATTAATGAGCAGTTCTTC. Full variable domain (rest looked up from reference TRBV7-9 and TRBJ2-1): DTGVSQNPRHKITKRGQNVTFRCDPISEHNRLYWYRQTLGQGPEFLTYFQNEAQLEKSRLLSDRFSAERPKGSFSTLEIQRTEQGDSAMYLCASRIVQRGINEQFFGPGTRLTVL.

CDR3 coding DNA: TGTGCCAGCAGTGTGAACAGAGGGACTAGCGGGAGCTATGAGCAGTTCTTC. Amino acids: CASSVNRGTSGSYEQFF. The V call is TRBV2, the J call TRBJ2-1, with 14 bases fitting TRBD2. With V trimmed by 4 bases and J by 8 bases, 10 bases remained unmatched. This CDR3 has 17 residues. CDR1 SNHLY and CDR2 FYNNEI come from the germline V gene.

This sequence joins TRBV18 and TRBJ2-1; D may be TRBD2 (5 bases). The CDR3 runs to 13 residues. The V end lost 6 bases, the J end lost 8 bases, and 14 bases lay between the germline ends. In germline, CDR1 is KGHSH, CDR2 LQKENI. CDR3 nucleotide sequence: TGTGCCAGCTCCCTAGGGTTGGAGGATGAGCAGTTCTTC. Its translation is CASSLGLEDEQFF.

The rearrangement uses TRBV19 and TRBJ2-1, with a tentative D call TRBD1 (5 bases). The V gene's germline CDR1 is LNHDA and CDR2 SQIVND (reference sequence). With 0 bases removed from V and 2 bases from J, the gap between germline ends came to 8 bases. The CDR3 covers 15 residues. CDR3: CASSIDRVPYNEQFF. The CDR3 DNA is TGTGCCAGTAGTATAGACAGGGTGCCCTACAATGAGCAGTTCTTC.

The table lists this clone with a few counts. The chain recombines TRBV7-9 with TRBJ1-4, with D unclear. The CDR3 sequence is 14 residues long. With 5 bases removed from V and 4 bases from J, the gap between germline ends came to 11 bases. Germline V gene sequence: CDR1 SEHNR, CDR2 FQNEAQ (reference sequence). CDR3 sequence: CASSRGVGNEKLFF. CDR3 nucleotides: TGTGCCAGCAGCCGCGGGGTGGGTAATGAAAAACTGTTTTTT.

The gene calls are TRBV5-1 and TRBJ2-7; TRBD2 aligns across 12 bases. Trimming took 0 bases from V and 2 from J; bases not matched to a gene: 0. Germline V gene data show CDR1 as SGHRS and CDR2 as YFSETQ. This CDR3 has 15 amino acids. The CDR3 here is CASSLGTSGAYEQYF. Written as DNA, the CDR3 is TGCGCCAGCAGCTTGGGGACTAGCGGGGCCTACGAGCAGTACTTC.

The chain has TRBV5-1 and TRBJ2-2, with TRBD2 as a possible D gene (7 bases). With 9 bases removed from V and 1 base from J, the gap between germline ends came to 16 bases. The CDR3 covers 15 residues. Germline CDR1 and CDR2: SGHRS and YFSETQ. DNA for the CDR3: TGCGCCACAAGGGGCGGGGGCCTGAACACCGGGGAGCTGTTTTTT. Translation: CATRGGGLNTGELFF.

The chain carries TRBV19 and TRBJ1-1; 10 bases are a match to TRBD1. After removal of 5 bases from V and 4 bases from J, the junction contained 4 bases not matched to a gene. This CDR3 contains 14 residues. Germline lookup yields CDR1 LNHDA and CDR2 SQIVND (reference sequence). The CDR3 spells CASSWDRGGTEAFF. The CDR3 DNA follows: TGTGCCAGTAGTTGGGACAGGGGTGGCACTGAAGCTTTCTTT.

This chain joins TRBV5-1 and TRBJ2-6; D is unclear. This CDR3 has 16 residues. Trimming took off 0 bases at V and 2 bases at J, with 9 bases between the two ends. Germline assignment: CDR1 SGHRS and CDR2 YFSETQ. The CDR3 here is CASSLALEPGANVLTF. CDR3 sequence (DNA): TGCGCCAGCAGCTTGGCTTTAGAGCCTGGGGCCAACGTCCTGACTTTC.

The genes are TRBV5-1 and TRBJ1-2, with D maybe TRBD1 (5 bases). V was pared by 0 bases and J by 8 bases, with 14 bases between. Germline assignment: CDR1 SGHRS and CDR2 YFSETQ. The CDR3 covers 14 residues. The CDR3 loop is CASSLEGAARGYTF. DNA for the CDR3: TGCGCCAGCAGCTTGGAAGGGGCCGCAAGAGGCTACACCTTC.